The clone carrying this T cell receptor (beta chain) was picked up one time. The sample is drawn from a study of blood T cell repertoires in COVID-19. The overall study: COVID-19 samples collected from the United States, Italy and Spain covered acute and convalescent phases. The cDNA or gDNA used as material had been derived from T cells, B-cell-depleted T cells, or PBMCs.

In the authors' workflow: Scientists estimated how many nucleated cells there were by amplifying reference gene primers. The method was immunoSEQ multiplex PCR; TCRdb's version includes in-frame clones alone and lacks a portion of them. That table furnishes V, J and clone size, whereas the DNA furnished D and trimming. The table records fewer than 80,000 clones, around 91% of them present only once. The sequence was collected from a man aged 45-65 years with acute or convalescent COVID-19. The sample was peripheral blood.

CDR3 in DNA: TGTGCCAGCAGCCCCGAGGGTATGGGACAGGGGAGTACCGGGGAGCTGTTTTTT. It translates to CASSPEGMGQGSTGELFF. This sequence joins TRBV5-4 and TRBJ2-2, with 10 positions matching TRBD1. The ends lost 4 bases at V and 5 bases at J; junction bases unmatched: 14. The length of the CDR3 is 18 residues. The germline V gene has CDR1 SGHNT and CDR2 YYREEE (reference sequence). Drawing the rest from reference TRBV5-4 and TRBJ2-2, the complete variable domain is ETGVTQSPTHLIKTRGQQVTLRCSSQSGHNTVSWYQQALGQGPQFIFQYYREEENGRGNFPPRFSGLQFPNYSSELNVNALELDDSALYLCASSPEGMGQGSTGELFFGEGSRLTVL.